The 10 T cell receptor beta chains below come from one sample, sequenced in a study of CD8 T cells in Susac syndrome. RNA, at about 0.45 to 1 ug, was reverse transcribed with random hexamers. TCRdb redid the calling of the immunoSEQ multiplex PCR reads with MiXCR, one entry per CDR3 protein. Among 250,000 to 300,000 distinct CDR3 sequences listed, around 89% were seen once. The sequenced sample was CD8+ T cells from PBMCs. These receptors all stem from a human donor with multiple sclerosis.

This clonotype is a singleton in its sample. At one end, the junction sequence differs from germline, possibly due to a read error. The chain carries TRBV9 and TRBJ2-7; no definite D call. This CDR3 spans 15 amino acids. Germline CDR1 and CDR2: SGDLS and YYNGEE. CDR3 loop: CASSVAPGSYYGQYF. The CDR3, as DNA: TGTGCCAGCAGCGTAGCCCCCGGGTCTTACTACGGGCAGTACTTC.

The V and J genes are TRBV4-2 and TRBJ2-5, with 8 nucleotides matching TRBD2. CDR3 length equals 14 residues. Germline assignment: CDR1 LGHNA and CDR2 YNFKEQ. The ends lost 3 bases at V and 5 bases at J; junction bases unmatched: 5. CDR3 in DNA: TGTGCCAGCAGCCATAGAGCGGGGGATGAGACCCAGTACTTC. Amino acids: CASSHRAGDETQYF.

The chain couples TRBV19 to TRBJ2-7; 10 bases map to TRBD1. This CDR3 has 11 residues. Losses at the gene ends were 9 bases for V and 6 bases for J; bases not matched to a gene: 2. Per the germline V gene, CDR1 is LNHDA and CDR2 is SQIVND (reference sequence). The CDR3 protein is CASGTGVEQYF. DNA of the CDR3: TGTGCCAGCGGGACAGGGGTCGAGCAGTACTTC.

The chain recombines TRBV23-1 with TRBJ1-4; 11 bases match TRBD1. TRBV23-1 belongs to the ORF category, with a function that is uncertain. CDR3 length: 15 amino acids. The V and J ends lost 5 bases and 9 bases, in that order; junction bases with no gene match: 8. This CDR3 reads CASSDLGQGEKKLFF. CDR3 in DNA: TGCGCCAGCAGTGACTTGGGACAGGGGGAAAAAAAACTGTTTTTT.

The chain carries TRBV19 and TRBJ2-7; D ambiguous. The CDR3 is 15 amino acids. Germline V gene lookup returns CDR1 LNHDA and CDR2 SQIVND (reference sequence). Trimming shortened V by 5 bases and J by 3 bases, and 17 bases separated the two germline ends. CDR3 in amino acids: CASSPGDGGDYEQYF. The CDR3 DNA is TGTGCCAGTAGTCCCGGCGACGGTGGGGACTACGAGCAGTACTTC.

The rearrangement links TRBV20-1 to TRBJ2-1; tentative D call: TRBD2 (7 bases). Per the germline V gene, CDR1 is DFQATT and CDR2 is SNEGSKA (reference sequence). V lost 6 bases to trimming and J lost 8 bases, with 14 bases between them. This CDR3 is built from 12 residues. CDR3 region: CSARGGGDEQFF. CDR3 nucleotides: TGCAGTGCCCGAGGGGGGGGAGATGAGCAGTTCTTC.

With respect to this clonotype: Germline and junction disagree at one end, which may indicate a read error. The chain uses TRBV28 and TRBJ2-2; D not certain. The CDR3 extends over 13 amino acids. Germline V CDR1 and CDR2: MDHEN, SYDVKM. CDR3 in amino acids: CASSFPISGELFF. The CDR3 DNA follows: TGTGCCAGCAGTTTCCCCATCTCCGGAGAGCTGTTTTTT.

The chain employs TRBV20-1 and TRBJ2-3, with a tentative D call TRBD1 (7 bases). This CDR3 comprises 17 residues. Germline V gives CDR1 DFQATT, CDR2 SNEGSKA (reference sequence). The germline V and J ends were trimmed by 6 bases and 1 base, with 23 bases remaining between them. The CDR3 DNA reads TGCAGTGCCTCCCAGGGGGGATCATATACGGGCACAGATACGCAGTATTTT. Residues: CSASQGGSYTGTDTQYF.

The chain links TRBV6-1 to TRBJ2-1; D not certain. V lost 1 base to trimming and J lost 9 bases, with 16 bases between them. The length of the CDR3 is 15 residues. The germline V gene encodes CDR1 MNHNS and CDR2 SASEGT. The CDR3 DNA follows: TGTGCCAGCAGTGAAGAGGTCAGAAGGAGCTTTGAGCAGTTCTTC. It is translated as CASSEEVRRSFEQFF.

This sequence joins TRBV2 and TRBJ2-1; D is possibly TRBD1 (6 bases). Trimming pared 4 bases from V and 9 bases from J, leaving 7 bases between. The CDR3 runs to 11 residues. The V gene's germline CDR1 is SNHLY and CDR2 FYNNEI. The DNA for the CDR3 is TGTGCCAGCAGTGGGGGGCCTGAGCAGTTCTTC. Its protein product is CASSGGPEQFF.